This is a list of T cell receptor beta chains from one sample in a study of shared T cell receptors in the human thymus. Data came from immunoSEQ multiplex PCR; TCRdb stores just in-frame clones and leaves some out. Among about 380,000 clones listed, approximately 95% were seen once. The specimen sequenced was thymocytes. Receptors originate from a human donor. Both conserved end residues are part of each CDR3. A D gene is named only where the DNA matches it firmly. Some rows have no size entry. The others give once, few or many, or a class for an expanded clone.

cdr3_aa	cdr3_nt	clone_size	d_call	v_call	j_call
CASSLVGTRHPRDRGGYTF	TGTGCCAGCAGCTTAGTCGGTACCCGACACCCGCGGGACAGAGGAGGCTACACCTTC	.	TRBD1	TRBV7-9	TRBJ1-2
CASSQGPGPNTEAFF	TGTGCCAGCAGCCAAGGTCCGGGGCCGAACACTGAAGCTTTCTTT	.	.	TRBV14	TRBJ1-1
CASKRTLVEETQYF	TGTGCCAGCAAAAGGACCCTGGTCGAAGAGACCCAGTACTTC	.	.	TRBV6-5	TRBJ2-5
CATTTVTQYF	TGTGCCACCACCACGGTGACCCAGTACTTC	.	.	TRBV15	TRBJ2-5
CASSKPRDREIYEQYF	TGTGCCAGCAGCAAACCGAGGGACAGGGAGATCTACGAGCAGTACTTC	few	.	TRBV21-1	TRBJ2-7
CASSQDDSHTDTQYF	TGTGCCAGCAGCCAAGATGACTCACACACAGATACGCAGTATTTT	.	.	TRBV4-2	TRBJ2-3
CASSPVPGTPNYGYTF	TGTGCCAGCAGTCCCGTACCCGGGACCCCTAACTATGGCTACACCTTC	.	.	TRBV28	TRBJ1-2
CASSAETRVPEQYF	TGTGCCAGTAGTGCAGAAACCCGGGTCCCCGAGCAGTACTTC	.	.	TRBV19	TRBJ2-7
CASSLFGGLAGGSYEQYF	TGTGCCAGCAGCTTATTTGGGGGACTAGCGGGAGGCTCCTACGAGCAGTACTTC	.	TRBD2	TRBV7-2	TRBJ2-7
CASSYGTGELFF	TGTGCCAGCAGTTACGGGACCGGGGAGCTGTTTTTT	.	.	TRBV6-5	TRBJ2-2
CASSLPLAGNEQYF	TGTGCCAGCAGCTTACCCCTAGCGGGGAACGAGCAGTACTTC	few	TRBD2	TRBV7-9	TRBJ2-7
CATSREEEDGAPYEQYF	TGTGCCACCAGCAGAGAAGAAGAAGACGGAGCACCTTACGAGCAGTACTTC	.	.	TRBV15	TRBJ2-7
CAWTMGGNTIYF	TGTGCCTGGACGATGGGGGGAAACACCATATATTTT	.	.	TRBV30	TRBJ1-3
CASSILPGLGSLDTQYF	TGTGCCAGCAGCATTCTGCCGGGACTCGGGAGTCTAGATACGCAGTATTTT	once	.	TRBV7-8	TRBJ2-3
CSVDGLRGRETQYF	TGCAGCGTTGATGGGTTGAGGGGGCGAGAGACCCAGTACTTC	.	TRBD1	TRBV29-1	TRBJ2-5
CASSYSGAPNQPQHF	TGTGCCAGCAGTTACTCGGGGGCCCCTAATCAGCCCCAGCATTTT	once	.	TRBV6-6	TRBJ1-5
CASSWNRDNFLNTEAFF	TGTGCCAGCAGTTGGAACCGGGACAACTTTTTGAACACTGAAGCTTTCTTT	.	.	TRBV27	TRBJ1-1
CASTLTPSGGRFADTQYF	TGTGCCAGCACCTTAACCCCTAGCGGGGGGAGGTTTGCAGATACGCAGTATTTT	.	TRBD2	TRBV25-1	TRBJ2-3